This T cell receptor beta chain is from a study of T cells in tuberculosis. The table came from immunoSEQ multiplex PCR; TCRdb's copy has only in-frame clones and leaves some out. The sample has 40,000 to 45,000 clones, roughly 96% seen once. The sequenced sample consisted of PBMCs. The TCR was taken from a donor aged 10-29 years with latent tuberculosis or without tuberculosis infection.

CDR3 sequence: CASSITTGINQPQHF. CDR3 sequence (DNA): TGTGCCAGTAGTATCACGACAGGGATCAATCAGCCCCAGCATTTT. The chain joins TRBV19 to TRBJ1-5, with 7 positions matching TRBD1. Germline CDR1 LNHDA, CDR2 SQIVND (reference sequence). The CDR3 totals 15 residues. Trimming at V came to 3 bases and at J to 3 bases, leaving 5 bases not matched to a gene.